The present T cell receptor (beta chain) was sequenced within a study of blood T cell repertoires in COVID-19. Study context: The cDNA or gDNA used as material had been derived from T cells, B-cell-depleted T cells, or PBMCs.

In the authors' workflow: Using reference gene primer amplification, nucleated cell counts were estimated. Sequencing was performed with immunoSEQ multiplex PCR; in TCRdb, only in-frame clones are kept and a portion is missing. V and J calls and clone size are those listed in that table; D and trimming were worked out from the DNA. The top ten hold around 6.5% of the sample, which has roughly 200,000 clones, over 75% seen once. Sequenced: peripheral blood. This receptor was taken from a man older than 75 with acute or convalescent COVID-19.

This CDR3 is CASSIGLGTGSYEQYF. CDR3 DNA: TGTGCCAGTAGTATAGGCTTAGGGACAGGCTCCTACGAGCAGTACTTC. The rearrangement joins TRBV19 to TRBJ2-7, with 8 bases aligning to TRBD1. Germline V lookup: CDR1 LNHDA, CDR2 SQIVND (reference sequence). V trimming: 1 base; J trimming: 0 bases; junction bases outside the gene matches: 5. The CDR3 is 16 residues long.